Listed here is a single T cell receptor (beta chain). The antigen is undetermined. These data come from a study of cytomegalovirus exposure and HLA in healthy donors. Study-level points and caveats: According to the study, roughly 160 TCR beta chains were cytomegalovirus-associated. TCR clusters originating in the first cohort tended to co-occur in the roughly 120 validation repertoires, according to a later analysis. The CMV antigen specificity of a few CMV-associated chains was confirmed through in vitro analysis.

Libraries were prepared by immunoSEQ multiplex PCR; TCRdb keeps only in-frame clonotypes and omits some of them. Of under 50,000 clones detected, approximately 95% appear once; the ten largest clones hold approximately 8.1%. The donors formed part of the approximately 130-subject validation cohort, distinct from the approximately 630-subject first cohort. Trimming left V 0 bases short and J 5 bases short, with 13 bases between. In germline, CDR1 is SNHLY, CDR2 FYNNEI. The length of the CDR3 is 15 residues. Input material: PBMCs. This receptor was identified in a woman in her late teens or twenties in good health and CMV-seropositive. The chain is built from TRBV2 and TRBJ2-5, with TRBD2 as a possible D gene (5 bases). CDR3: CASSEAPRGEETQYF. CDR3 DNA: TGTGCCAGCAGTGAAGCGCCCCGGGGAGAGGAGACCCAGTACTTC. Full variable domain (missing parts from reference TRBV2 and TRBJ2-5): EPEVTQTPSHQVTQMGQEVILRCVPISNHLYFYWYRQILGQKVEFLVSFYNNEISEKSEIFDDQFSVERPDGSNFTLKIRSTKLEDSAMYFCASSEAPRGEETQYFGPGTRLLVL.